This T cell receptor beta chain stems from a study of human T cells and chemical hapten exposure. Points from the study as a whole: Expanded TCR sets contained significantly more large CDR3 similarity clusters than controls.

Time point of the sample: patch test 2, 6 weeks after DPC sensitization. The treatment denotes: therapeutic diphenylcyclopropenone sensitization with weekly scalp DPC. The template was total RNA from unfractionated whole blood. The V and J ends lost 0 bases and 3 bases respectively, with 14 bases between them. The length of the CDR3 is 16 residues. CDR1 and CDR2 (germline): SGHVS, FQNEAQ. Original data processing: Per-sample TCR counts ranged from about 20,000 to 700,000, median 95,638. Each CDR3 protein is one row after TCRdb ran MiXCR on the RACE reads. TCRdb, not the original authors, processed these V and J calls. Of about 380,000 distinct CDR3 sequences in the sample, just under 6.5% were seen once. In its sample, this clonotype was seen many times. Its antigen is not identified.

The TCR was taken from a young woman with alopecia areata. Some clones in this sample may be carry-over from other donors' samples. The material sequenced was whole blood, taken in connection with sensitization to the hapten diphenylcyclopropenone (DPC). The chain employs TRBV7-8 and TRBJ2-5, with a possible D match to TRBD1 (6 bases). CDR3 in DNA: TGTGCCAGCAGCTTAGCCAGGGGAAGGGCAGAAGAGACCCAGTACTTC. Its protein product is CASSLARGRAEETQYF.